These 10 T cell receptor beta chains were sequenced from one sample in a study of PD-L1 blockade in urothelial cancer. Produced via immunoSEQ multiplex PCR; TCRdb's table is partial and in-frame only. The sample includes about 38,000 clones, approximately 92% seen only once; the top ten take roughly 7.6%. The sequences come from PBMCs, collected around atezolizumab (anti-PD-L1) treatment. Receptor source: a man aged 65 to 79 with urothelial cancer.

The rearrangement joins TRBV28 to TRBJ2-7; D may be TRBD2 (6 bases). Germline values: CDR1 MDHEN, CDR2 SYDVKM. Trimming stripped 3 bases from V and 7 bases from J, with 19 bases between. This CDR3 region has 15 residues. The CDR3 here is CASSFGGTQVREQYF. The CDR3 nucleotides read TGTGCCAGCAGTTTCGGCGGGACTCAGGTCCGGGAGCAGTACTTC.

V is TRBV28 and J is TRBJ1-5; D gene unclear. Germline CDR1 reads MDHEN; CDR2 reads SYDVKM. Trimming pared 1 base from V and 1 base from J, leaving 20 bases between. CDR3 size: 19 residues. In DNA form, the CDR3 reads TGTGCCAGCAGTTTATTCGTCATGCGCGAACTAGCGAGCAATCAGCCCCAGCATTTT. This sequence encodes CASSLFVMRELASNQPQHF.

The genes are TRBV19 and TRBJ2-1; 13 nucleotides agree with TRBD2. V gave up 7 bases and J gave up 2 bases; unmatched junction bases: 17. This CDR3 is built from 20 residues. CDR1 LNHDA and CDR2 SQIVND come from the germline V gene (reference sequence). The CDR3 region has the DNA TGTGCCAGTACCCCCCGGGGGACCCCGGGACTAGCGGGACCCTACAATGAGCAGTTCTTC. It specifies CASTPRGTPGLAGPYNEQFF.

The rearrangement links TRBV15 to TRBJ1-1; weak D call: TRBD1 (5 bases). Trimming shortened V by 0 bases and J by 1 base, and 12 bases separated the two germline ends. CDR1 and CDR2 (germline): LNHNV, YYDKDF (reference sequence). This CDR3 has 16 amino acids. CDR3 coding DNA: TGTGCCACCAGCAGAGATCCGGGGGGGTGGAACACTGAAGCTTTCTTT. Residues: CATSRDPGGWNTEAFF.

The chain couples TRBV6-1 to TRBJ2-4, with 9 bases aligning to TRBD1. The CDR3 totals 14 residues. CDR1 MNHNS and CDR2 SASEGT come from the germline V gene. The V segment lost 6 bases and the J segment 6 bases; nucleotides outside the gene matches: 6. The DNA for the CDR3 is TGTGCCAGCAGCCCTGACAGGGGGGGAAACATTCAGTACTTC. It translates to CASSPDRGGNIQYF.

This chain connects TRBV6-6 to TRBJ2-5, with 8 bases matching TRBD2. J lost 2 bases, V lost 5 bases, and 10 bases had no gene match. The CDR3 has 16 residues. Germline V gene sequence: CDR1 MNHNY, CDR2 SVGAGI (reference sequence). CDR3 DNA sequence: TGTGCCAGCAGTCCCGACTGGAGCGGGGGTCAAGAGACCCAGTACTTC. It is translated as CASSPDWSGGQETQYF.

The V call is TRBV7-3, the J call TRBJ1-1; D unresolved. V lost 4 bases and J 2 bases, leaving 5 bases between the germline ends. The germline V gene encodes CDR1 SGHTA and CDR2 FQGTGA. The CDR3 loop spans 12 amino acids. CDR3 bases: TGTGCCAGCAGCTACTTTAACACTGAAGCTTTCTTT. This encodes CASSYFNTEAFF. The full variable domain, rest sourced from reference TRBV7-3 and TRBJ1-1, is GAGVSQTPSNKVTEKGKYVELRCDPISGHTALYWYRQSLGQGPEFLIYFQGTGAADDSGLPNDRFFAVRPEGSVSTLKIQRTERGDSAVYLCASSYFNTEAFFGQGTRLTVV.

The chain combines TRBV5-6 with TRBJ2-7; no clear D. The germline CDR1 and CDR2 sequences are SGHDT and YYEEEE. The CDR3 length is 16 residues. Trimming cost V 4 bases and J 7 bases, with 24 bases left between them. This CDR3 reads CASSPERSPPVWEQYF. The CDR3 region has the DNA TGTGCCAGCAGCCCCGAGAGATCCCCCCCTGTGTGGGAGCAGTACTTC.

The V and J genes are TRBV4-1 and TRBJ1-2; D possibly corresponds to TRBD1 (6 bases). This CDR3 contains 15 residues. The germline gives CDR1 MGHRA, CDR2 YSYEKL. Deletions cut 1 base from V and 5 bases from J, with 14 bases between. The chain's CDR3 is CASSQAAGAWYGYTF. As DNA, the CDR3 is TGCGCCAGCAGCCAAGCCGCGGGGGCCTGGTATGGCTACACCTTC.

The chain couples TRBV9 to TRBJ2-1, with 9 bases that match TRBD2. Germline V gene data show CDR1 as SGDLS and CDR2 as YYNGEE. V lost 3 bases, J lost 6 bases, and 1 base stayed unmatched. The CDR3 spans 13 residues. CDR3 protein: CASSAAGGNEQFF. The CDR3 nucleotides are TGTGCCAGCAGCGCAGCGGGAGGCAATGAGCAGTTCTTC.